This is a list of T cell receptor beta chains from one sample in a study of T-cell reconstitution after alpha-beta-depleted transplantation in children. TCRdb passed the PCR reads through MiXCR, listing each CDR3 protein once. The table includes a few hundred thousand distinct CDR3 sequences, under 15% detected once. This specimen was PBMCs, mostly from graft donor cells, taken 360 days after TCRalphabeta/CD19-depleted stem cell transplant. Receptors originate from a male patient younger than 18 who had a stem cell transplant for acute myeloid leukemia, so the T cells may come from the graft donor. CDR3s include the opening cysteine and the closing phenylalanine or tryptophan.

>TRBV29-1
CSVEDYLIAGGSYEQYF
>TRBV29-1
CSVSPGQGGYEQYF
>TRBV5-1
CASSFTSGLAGGPQFF
>TRBV6-2/TRBV6-3
CASSQLASYNEQFF
>TRBV11-3
CASSFQGGEQYF
>TRBV28
CASSLIEYNEQFF
>TRBV4-2
CASSPRANVKETQYF
>TRBV18
CASSPSRTNEKLFF
>TRBV18
CASSPPARDSDDFYEQYF
>TRBV29-1
CSVVFQETQYF
>TRBV9
CASSVGTSGGNYNEQFF
>TRBV20-1
CSALLAGVHEQYF
>TRBV20-1
CSARDRLAGPQETQYF
>TRBV9
CASSVDARDSGANVLTF
>TRBV28
CASSFLDRNTGELFF
>TRBV12-3/TRBV12-4
CASSPGQTSTDTQYF
>TRBV12-3/TRBV12-4
CASSPGLAGGSQETQYF
>TRBV7-9
CASSSFPGHQNTEAFF
>TRBV29-1
CSVRRTSDYEQYF
>TRBV4-3
CASSQLNDPGGEQFF
>TRBV19
CASSQRGLYSYEQYF
>TRBV29-1
CSVEGGGRLNNEQFF
>TRBV4-3
CASSQAVYYEQYF
>TRBV12-3/TRBV12-4
CASRRTGYEQYF
>TRBV20-1
CSAREPTASYEQYF
>TRBV29-1
CSSGRELGNEQFF
>TRBV7-3
CASSPGRLAWDTQYF
>TRBV7-9
CASSYGTLVWENEQFF
>TRBV29-1
CSVRTLSYEQYF
>TRBV28
CASSKTVTSGRVSYNEQFF
>TRBV5-5
CASSWTDQETQYF
>TRBV11-2
CASSTLLDRGFF
>TRBV7-2
CASSPRSGPGELFF
>TRBV15
CATRREKTQYF
>TRBV29-1
CSVEEGTYEQYF
>TRBV20-1
CSALRGLATGELFF
>TRBV6-2/TRBV6-3
CASRPTGLYGYTF
>TRBV6-5
CASSLTSGNTQYF
>TRBV29-1
CSVEGHRDRGNYGYTF
>TRBV4-3
CASSQDDRMNTEAFF
>TRBV12-3/TRBV12-4
CASSLLAGVISSYNEQFF
>TRBV20-1
CSVDPPMLNGNQPQHF
>TRBV12-3/TRBV12-4
CASSFGGIIYEQYF
>TRBV28
CASRFSGGRSNQPQHF
>TRBV7-7
CASSLGYAGAQETQYF
>TRBV20-1
CSAIPGTGSGEQFF
>TRBV20-1
CSARVQGGRSSYNEQFF
>TRBV12-3/TRBV12-4
CASSRPRTPYEQYF
>TRBV12-3/TRBV12-4
CASSPVGGLGNQPQHF
>TRBV20-1
CSAPPQRAGEQYF
>TRBV6-1
CASSPPSGRAGYEQYF
>TRBV1
CTSSLGLGPSYNEQFF
>TRBV6-1
CASSGHRGFGELFF
>TRBV24-1
CATSELDRLPLFF
>TRBV5-1
CASCPRRSSYNEQFF
>TRBV7-9
CASSLDQTSSTDTQYF
>TRBV28
CASSTSTGASLLSLRNEQFF
>TRBV11-2
CASTPFIGGSSGRANTGELFF